Shown below are 27 T cell receptor beta chains from a single sample sequenced in a study of T-cell reconstitution after alpha-beta-depleted transplantation in children. Unique molecular identifiers were used to barcode this TCRbeta library. MiXCR, applied by TCRdb to the PCR reads, yields one record per CDR3 protein. The data contain a few hundred thousand distinct CDR3 sequences, roughly 15% of them seen just once; the ten biggest clones take up 25% to 30%. The sample was PBMCs, mostly from graft donor cells, taken 360 days after TCRalphabeta/CD19-depleted stem cell transplant. All receptors derive from a boy under three years old who had a stem cell transplant for Wiskott-Aldrich syndrome, so the T cells may come from the graft donor.

The chain carries TRBV24-1 and TRBJ1-1; maybe TRBD1 (5 bases). CDR3 length: 13 residues. The germline V gene encodes CDR1 KGHDR and CDR2 SFDVKD. Trimming cost V 8 bases and J 1 base, with 10 bases left between them. Here the CDR3 DNA reads TGTGCCACCACCCAGGGCGAGAACACTGAAGCTTTCTTT. The encoded protein is CATTQGENTEAFF.

The rearrangement links TRBV10-1 to TRBJ2-2; D not certain. The CDR3 length is 12 residues. Germline assignment: CDR1 WNHNN and CDR2 SYGVQD (reference sequence). Trimming pared 2 bases from V and 7 bases from J, leaving 5 bases between. The CDR3 DNA reads TGCGCCAGCAGTGAGGGTCACGGGGAGCTGTTTTTT. It encodes CASSEGHGELFF.

J is TRBJ2-1 and V is TRBV18; D not certain. Germline V gene data show CDR1 as KGHSH and CDR2 as LQKENI. The CDR3 runs 13 residues. Trimming stripped 4 bases from V and 5 bases from J, with 9 bases between. CDR3 in DNA: TGTGCCAGCTCACTTCGCGTAAACAATGAGCAGTTCTTC. Amino acid sequence: CASSLRVNNEQFF. Looking up the rest from reference TRBV18 and TRBJ2-1 gives the full variable domain: NAGVMQNPRHLVRRRGQEARLRCSPMKGHSHVYWYRQLPEEGLKFMVYLQKENIIDESGMPKERFSAEFPKEGPSILRIQQVVRGDSAAYFCASSLRVNNEQFFGPGTRLTVL.

This clonotype was counted ten times or more. The chain recombines TRBV12-3 or TRBV12-4 with TRBJ2-2; D may be TRBD2 (5 bases). CDR3 length equals 16 residues. V was shortened by 3 bases and J by 7 bases, with 18 bases between the two germline ends. The CDR3 loop reads CASSFFTRSRFGELFF. The CDR3 coding sequence is TGTGCCAGCAGTTTTTTCACTAGGAGCAGGTTCGGGGAGCTGTTTTTT.

This clonotype appeared a few times. The chain combines TRBV5-1 with TRBJ2-1, with D perhaps TRBD1 (6 bases). Deletions cut 0 bases from V and 4 bases from J, with 8 bases between. The germline CDR1 and CDR2 sequences are SGHRS and YFSETQ. CDR3 length: 14 residues. CDR3 region: CASSLGDNYNEQFF. In nucleotides, the CDR3 is TGCGCCAGCAGCTTGGGGGACAATTACAATGAGCAGTTCTTC.

This sequence joins TRBV10-3 and TRBJ1-5; D ambiguous. The germline V gene encodes CDR1 ENHRY and CDR2 SYGVKD. There are 13 residues in the CDR3. V shed 5 bases and J shed 4 bases, with 9 bases lying between them. For the CDR3, the DNA is TGTGCCATCAGTCGGACGGGGAATCAGCCCCAGCATTTT. Translated, it gives CAISRTGNQPQHF.

V is TRBV6-2 or TRBV6-3 and J is TRBJ2-5; D remains unclear. Per germline, CDR1 MNHEY and CDR2 SVGEGT. The CDR3 extends over 11 amino acids. V was cut by 6 bases and J by 5 bases, with 7 bases left in between. As DNA, the CDR3 is TGTGCCAGCAGGACCCTGGAGACCCAGTACTTC. It is translated as CASRTLETQYF.

This clonotype was detected only a few times. The CDR3 is CATSRDLGSYEQYF. The CDR3 region has the DNA TGTGCCACCAGCAGAGATCTGGGGTCCTACGAGCAGTACTTC. The V and J genes are TRBV15 and TRBJ2-7; D is unclear. The V and J ends lost 0 bases and 1 base respectively, with 7 bases between them. There are 14 residues in the CDR3. Per germline, CDR1 LNHNV and CDR2 YYDKDF (reference sequence).

The sample holds a few counts of this clonotype. This chain links TRBV20-1 with TRBJ2-1, with a possible D match to TRBD2 (6 bases). Germline V gene sequence: CDR1 DFQATT, CDR2 SNEGSKA (reference sequence). Trimming shortened V by 1 base and J by 7 bases, and 17 bases separated the two germline ends. The CDR3 consists of 15 residues. The CDR3 nucleotides read TGCAGTGCTAGAGTATCGGGACTCCTTTCTAATGAGCAGTTCTTC. Its protein product is CSARVSGLLSNEQFF.

The gene calls are TRBV7-2 and TRBJ2-3; TRBD2 aligns across 7 bases. Germline V gene lookup returns CDR1 SGHTA and CDR2 FQGNSA. This CDR3 comprises 15 residues. Germline trimming cut 3 bases from V and 3 bases from J; bases unmatched to any gene: 6. CDR3 region: CASSFSGIPTDTQYF. The CDR3 coding sequence is TGTGCCAGCAGCTTCAGCGGGATACCGACAGATACGCAGTATTTT.

The gene calls are TRBV2 and TRBJ2-7; D unresolved. Germline V gene lookup returns CDR1 SNHLY and CDR2 FYNNEI. V lost 8 bases to trimming and J lost 2 bases, with 7 bases between them. CDR3 length equals 11 residues. The CDR3 DNA follows: TGTGCCAGCGGGCTAGCCTACGAGCAGTACTTC. Residues: CASGLAYEQYF.

This clonotype was observed a handful of times. The genes are TRBV4-1 and TRBJ2-3; D is unclear. The V end was cut by 0 bases, the J end by 6 bases, with 10 bases between. Germline V gene sequence: CDR1 MGHRA, CDR2 YSYEKL. The CDR3 totals 14 residues. Here the CDR3 reads CASSQDPLPDTQYF. DNA for the CDR3: TGCGCCAGCAGCCAAGATCCGCTCCCGGATACGCAGTATTTT.

This rearrangement joins TRBV7-2 to TRBJ2-7, with 7 bases matching TRBD2. Germline values: CDR1 SGHTA, CDR2 FQGNSA. The CDR3 is 15 amino acids. The ends lost 2 bases at V and 1 base at J; junction bases unmatched: 5. This CDR3 is CASSLLPGRSYEQYF. CDR3 sequence (DNA): TGTGCCAGCAGCTTATTACCCGGGAGGTCCTACGAGCAGTACTTC.

This rearrangement joins TRBV7-6 to TRBJ2-7; 8 nucleotides agree with TRBD1. Germline V gives CDR1 SGHVS, CDR2 FNYEAQ. The length of the CDR3 is 15 residues. V lost 2 bases and J lost 2; bases outside the gene matches: 5. The CDR3 sequence: CASSLYMDRAYEQYF. CDR3 bases: TGTGCCAGCAGCTTATACATGGACAGGGCCTACGAGCAGTACTTC.

This clonotype occurred many times. This rearrangement joins TRBV24-1 to TRBJ2-1; TRBD2 aligns across 14 bases. The germline CDR1 and CDR2 sequences are KGHDR and SFDVKD. The V segment lost 5 bases and the J segment 4 bases; nucleotides outside the gene matches: 15. This CDR3 has 20 residues. The CDR3 nucleotides read TGTGCCACCAGTGTAGGGGGGACTAGCGGGAGAAGAGTAGGGTACAATGAGCAGTTCTTC. This gives the protein CATSVGGTSGRRVGYNEQFF.

V usage is TRBV20-1 and J usage is TRBJ2-1; TRBD2 aligns across 14 bases. The CDR3 totals 15 residues. J lost 8 bases, V lost 6 bases, and 9 bases had no gene match. Per germline, CDR1 DFQATT and CDR2 SNEGSKA (reference sequence). CDR3 residues: CSARTSGRKVDEQFF. CDR3 sequence (DNA): TGCAGTGCCCGGACTAGCGGGAGGAAGGTAGATGAGCAGTTCTTC.

The table lists this clonotype with many counts. This chain connects TRBV27 to TRBJ1-2, with TRBD1 matching over 8 bases. Germline V gene lookup returns CDR1 MNHEY and CDR2 SMNVEV (reference sequence). There are 14 residues in the CDR3. With V trimmed by 3 bases and J by 2 bases, 2 bases remained unmatched. This CDR3 reads CASSLTGANYGYTF. In DNA form, the CDR3 reads TGTGCCAGCAGTTTGACAGGGGCCAACTATGGCTACACCTTC.

In its sample, this clonotype was seen a few times. This chain uses TRBV2 with TRBJ2-1, with TRBD2 matching 12 bases. This CDR3 is 13 amino acids long. The germline V gene has CDR1 SNHLY and CDR2 FYNNEI. Trimming took 4 bases from V and 14 from J; bases not matched to a gene: 6. Here the CDR3 DNA reads TGTGCCAGCAGTGCCGGGACTAGCGGGCCGAAGTTCTTC. Its protein product is CASSAGTSGPKFF.

This clonotype came up a few times. The V gene is TRBV6-1, the J gene TRBJ1-4; perhaps TRBD1 as D (6 bases). This CDR3 spans 14 amino acids. Germline CDR1 and CDR2: MNHNS and SASEGT. V was trimmed by 7 bases and J by 8 bases, leaving 17 bases between them. CDR3 sequence reads: CASMGGRREEKLFF. DNA of the CDR3: TGTGCCAGCATGGGGGGGCGCCGAGAAGAAAAACTGTTTTTT.

V gene TRBV30 combines with J gene TRBJ2-5; 10 bases match TRBD2. Trimming removed 1 base from V and 5 bases from J; junction bases left unmatched: 4. The CDR3 spans 14 residues. Germline values: CDR1 GTSNPN, CDR2 SVGIG (reference sequence). The CDR3 spells CAWSGDSGRETQYF. The CDR3, as DNA: TGTGCCTGGAGTGGCGATAGCGGGAGGGAGACCCAGTACTTC.

The chain employs TRBV12-3 or TRBV12-4 and TRBJ1-4; weak D call: TRBD1 (5 bases). V gave up 6 bases and J gave up 3 bases, with 11 bases separating them. This CDR3 is built from 14 residues. In nucleotides, the CDR3 is TGTGCCAGCAGGTATACAGGTTCTAATGAAAAACTGTTTTTT. Its translation: CASRYTGSNEKLFF.

This clonotype was found once. V and J are TRBV5-1 and TRBJ2-1; 7 nucleotides align to TRBD1. V lost 4 bases, J lost 3 bases, and 7 bases stayed unmatched. This CDR3 region has 15 residues. CDR1 and CDR2 (germline): SGHRS, YFSETQ. The CDR3 protein is CASSGGQHYYNEQFF. The DNA for the CDR3 is TGCGCCAGCAGCGGGGGACAGCATTACTACAATGAGCAGTTCTTC.

V and J are TRBV20-1 and TRBJ2-5, with no clear D. V was shortened by 2 bases and J by 1 base, with 8 bases between the two germline ends. The CDR3 has 13 amino acids. Germline lookup yields CDR1 DFQATT and CDR2 SNEGSKA (reference sequence). The CDR3: CSARKATQETQYF. The DNA for the CDR3 is TGCAGTGCTAGAAAGGCTACCCAAGAGACCCAGTACTTC.

This clonotype was counted between two and nine times. The gene calls are TRBV12-3 or TRBV12-4 and TRBJ2-5, with 10 bases matching TRBD2. Losses at the gene ends were 6 bases for V and 4 bases for J; bases not matched to a gene: 8. The CDR3 runs 15 residues. The CDR3 sequence is CASRESGRAGETQYF. The CDR3 bases are TGTGCCAGCAGAGAGAGCGGGAGGGCAGGAGAGACCCAGTACTTC.

This clonotype was detected only a few times. The V and J genes are TRBV4-1 and TRBJ2-1, with TRBD2 identical over 9 bases. Trimming removed 0 bases from V and 6 bases from J; junction bases left unmatched: 9. The CDR3 consists of 17 residues. Germline CDR1 and CDR2: MGHRA and YSYEKL. The CDR3 protein is CASSQDQLAGFLNEQFF. DNA for the CDR3: TGCGCCAGCAGCCAAGATCAGCTAGCGGGATTCCTCAATGAGCAGTTCTTC.

There are many counts of this clonotype. The chain carries TRBV15 and TRBJ2-4; 13 positions agree with TRBD2. With 1 base clipped from V and 0 bases from J, the junction kept 6 bases outside the gene matches. The length of the CDR3 is 19 residues. Germline V CDR1 and CDR2: LNHNV, YYDKDF (reference sequence). DNA for the CDR3: TGTGCCACCAGCAGAGGAGGACTAGCGGGGGATCTAGCCAAAAACATTCAGTACTTC. Encoded protein: CATSRGGLAGDLAKNIQYF.

This clonotype was recorded at least ten times. The chain has TRBV24-1 and TRBJ2-5, with TRBD1 matching 8 bases. Germline V gene lookup returns CDR1 KGHDR and CDR2 SFDVKD. J gave up 3 bases and V 4 bases, and 9 bases lay outside the gene matches. The CDR3 contains 16 residues. CDR3 DNA sequence: TGTGCCACCAGTGACCCGGGACAGGATCCGAAAGAGACCCAGTACTTC. This sequence encodes CATSDPGQDPKETQYF.